This TCR beta chain was sequenced in a study of siplizumab effects on memory and regulatory T cells. The V and J ends lost 2 bases and 6 bases respectively, with 10 bases between them. The CDR3 sequence is 13 residues long. CDR1 is SGHNT, CDR2 YENEEA, per germline. The data were produced by immunoSEQ multiplex PCR, yet TCRdb's version contains in-frame clones alone and is incomplete. The table includes some 100,000 clones, 90% to 95% detected once. The sequenced sample was Tregs sorted from blood. The V and J genes are TRBV11-3 and TRBJ1-1, with D unresolved. This TCR derives from a human donor in good health. In DNA, the CDR3 is TGTGCCAGCAGCTTACGAGGAGGGCCTGAAGCTTTCTTT. It encodes CASSLRGGPEAFF.